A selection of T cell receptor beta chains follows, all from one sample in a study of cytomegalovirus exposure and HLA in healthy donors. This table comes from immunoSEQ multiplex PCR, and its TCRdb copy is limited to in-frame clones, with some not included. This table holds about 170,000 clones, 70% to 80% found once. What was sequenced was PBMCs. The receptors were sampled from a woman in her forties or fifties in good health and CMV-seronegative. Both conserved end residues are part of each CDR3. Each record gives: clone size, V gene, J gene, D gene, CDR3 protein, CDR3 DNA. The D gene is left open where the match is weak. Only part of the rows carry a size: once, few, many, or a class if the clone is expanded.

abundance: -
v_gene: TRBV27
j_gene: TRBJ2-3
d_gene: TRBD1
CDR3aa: CASSFGQGGQYF
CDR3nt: TGTGCCAGCAGCTTCGGACAGGGGGGGCAGTATTTT

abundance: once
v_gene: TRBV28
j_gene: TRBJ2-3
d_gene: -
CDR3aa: CASSRRQTDTQYF
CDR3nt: TGTGCCAGCAGCCGGAGACAGACAGATACGCAGTATTTT

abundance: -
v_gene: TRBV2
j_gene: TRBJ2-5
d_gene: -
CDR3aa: CASSGDQETQYF
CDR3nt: TGTGCCAGCAGCGGGGATCAAGAGACCCAGTACTTC

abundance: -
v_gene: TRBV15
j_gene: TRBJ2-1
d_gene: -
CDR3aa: CATSHLRRLGSSYNEQFF
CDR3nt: TGTGCCACCAGCCACCTCCGGAGGTTAGGGAGCTCCTACAATGAGCAGTTCTTC

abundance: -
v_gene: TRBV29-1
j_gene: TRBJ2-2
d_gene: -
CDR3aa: CSVRVNTGELFF
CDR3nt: TGCAGCGTTAGAGTTAACACCGGGGAGCTGTTTTTT

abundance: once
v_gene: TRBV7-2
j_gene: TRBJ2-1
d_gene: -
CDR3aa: CASSLTTSSEQFF
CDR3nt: TGTGCCAGCAGCCTCACTACTAGCTCGGAGCAGTTCTTC

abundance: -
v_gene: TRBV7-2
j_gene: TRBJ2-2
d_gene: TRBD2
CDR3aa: CASSLERLAGAHTGELFF
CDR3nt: TGTGCCAGCAGCTTAGAGAGACTAGCGGGGGCCCACACCGGGGAGCTGTTTTTT

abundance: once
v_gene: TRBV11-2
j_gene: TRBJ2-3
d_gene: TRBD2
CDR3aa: CASSLWTSGWGTDTQYF
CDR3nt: TGTGCCAGCAGCTTATGGACTAGCGGATGGGGTACAGATACGCAGTATTTT

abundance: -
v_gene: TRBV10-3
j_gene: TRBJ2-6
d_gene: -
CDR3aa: CAISDRGREPSGANVLTF
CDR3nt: TGTGCCATCAGTGATAGGGGGCGGGAACCCTCTGGGGCCAACGTCCTGACTTTC

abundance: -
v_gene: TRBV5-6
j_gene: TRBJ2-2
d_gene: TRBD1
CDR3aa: CASSFPGQGNTGELFF
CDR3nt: TGTGCCAGCAGCTTCCCGGGACAGGGGAACACCGGGGAGCTGTTTTTT

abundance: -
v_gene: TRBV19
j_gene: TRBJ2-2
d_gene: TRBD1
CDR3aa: CASGIRQGNDGELFF
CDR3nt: TGTGCCAGTGGTATTCGACAGGGAAACGACGGGGAGCTGTTTTTT

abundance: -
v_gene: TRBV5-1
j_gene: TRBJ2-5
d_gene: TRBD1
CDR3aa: CASARLDRTQETQYF
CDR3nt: TGCGCCAGCGCACGGTTGGACAGGACGCAAGAGACCCAGTACTTC

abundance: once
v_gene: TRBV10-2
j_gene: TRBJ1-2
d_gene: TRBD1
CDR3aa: CASSPSGGDYGYTF
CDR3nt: TGCGCCAGCAGTCCGTCAGGGGGTGACTATGGCTACACCTTC

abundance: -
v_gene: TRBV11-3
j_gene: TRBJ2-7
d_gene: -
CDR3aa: CASSQKGPSYEQYF
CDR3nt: TGTGCCAGCAGCCAAAAGGGGCCATCGTACGAGCAGTACTTC

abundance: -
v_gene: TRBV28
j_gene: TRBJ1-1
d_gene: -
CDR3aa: CASRPGNTEAFF
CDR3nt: TGTGCCAGCAGGCCGGGGAACACTGAAGCTTTCTTT

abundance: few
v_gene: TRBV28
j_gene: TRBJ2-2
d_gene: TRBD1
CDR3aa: CASKLWDRGSELFF
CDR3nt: TGTGCCAGCAAACTTTGGGACAGGGGATCGGAGCTGTTTTTT

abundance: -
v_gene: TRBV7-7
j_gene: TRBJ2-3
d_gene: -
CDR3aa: CASSPDRTTDTQYF
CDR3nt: TGTGCCAGCAGCCCCGACAGAACCACAGATACGCAGTATTTT

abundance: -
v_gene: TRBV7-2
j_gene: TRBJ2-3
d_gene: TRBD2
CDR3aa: CASSSGLVQAQYF
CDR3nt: TGTGCCAGCAGCTCGGGACTAGTACAGGCGCAGTATTTT

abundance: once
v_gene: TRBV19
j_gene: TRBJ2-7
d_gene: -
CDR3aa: CASSTPAREQYF
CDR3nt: TGTGCCAGTAGTACCCCCGCCCGGGAGCAGTACTTC

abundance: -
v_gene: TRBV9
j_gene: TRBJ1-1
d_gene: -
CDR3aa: CASSDARGSGTEAFF
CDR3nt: TGTGCCAGCAGCGACGCCCGGGGGTCGGGGACTGAAGCTTTCTTT

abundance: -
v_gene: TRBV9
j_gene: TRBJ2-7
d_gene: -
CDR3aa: CASSVVPSGGYEQYF
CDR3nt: TGTGCCAGCAGCGTAGTCCCCAGTGGAGGATACGAGCAGTACTTC

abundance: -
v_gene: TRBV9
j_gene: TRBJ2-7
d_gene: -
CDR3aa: CASSVALNYEQYF
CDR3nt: TGTGCCAGCAGCGTAGCCCTAAACTACGAGCAGTACTTC

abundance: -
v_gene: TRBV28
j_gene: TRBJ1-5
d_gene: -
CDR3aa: CASSLAHGNQPQHF
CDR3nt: TGTGCCAGCAGTTTAGCACATGGCAATCAGCCCCAGCATTTT

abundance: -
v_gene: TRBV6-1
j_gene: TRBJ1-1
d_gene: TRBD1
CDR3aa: CASTKGQGRTEAFF
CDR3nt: TGTGCCAGCACGAAGGGACAGGGCCGCACTGAAGCTTTCTTT

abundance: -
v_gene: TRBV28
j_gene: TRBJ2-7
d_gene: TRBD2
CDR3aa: CASSPIEGLAGSYEQYF
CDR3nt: TGTGCCAGCAGTCCGATCGAGGGACTAGCTGGGTCCTACGAGCAGTACTTC

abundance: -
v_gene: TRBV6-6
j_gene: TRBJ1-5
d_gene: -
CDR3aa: CASTLRRGNNQPQHF
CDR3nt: TGTGCCAGCACCCTTAGAAGGGGGAACAATCAGCCCCAGCATTTT